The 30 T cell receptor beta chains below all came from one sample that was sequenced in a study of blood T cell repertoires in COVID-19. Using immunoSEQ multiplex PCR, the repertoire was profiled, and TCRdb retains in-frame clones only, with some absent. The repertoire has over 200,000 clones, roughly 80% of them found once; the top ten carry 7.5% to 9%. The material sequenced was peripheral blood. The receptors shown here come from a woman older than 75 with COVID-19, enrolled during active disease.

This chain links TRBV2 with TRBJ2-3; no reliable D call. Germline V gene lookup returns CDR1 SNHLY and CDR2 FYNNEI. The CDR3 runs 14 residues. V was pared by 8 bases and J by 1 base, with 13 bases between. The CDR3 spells CASGPSTRTDTQYF. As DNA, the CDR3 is TGTGCCAGCGGGCCATCTACCCGCACAGATACGCAGTATTTT.

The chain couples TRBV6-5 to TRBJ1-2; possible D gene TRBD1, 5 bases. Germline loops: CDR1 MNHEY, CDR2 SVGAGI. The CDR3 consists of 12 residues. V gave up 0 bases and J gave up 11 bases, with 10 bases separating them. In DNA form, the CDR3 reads TGTGCCAGCAGTTACTCGGGGGGGGTTTACACCTTC. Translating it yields CASSYSGGVYTF.

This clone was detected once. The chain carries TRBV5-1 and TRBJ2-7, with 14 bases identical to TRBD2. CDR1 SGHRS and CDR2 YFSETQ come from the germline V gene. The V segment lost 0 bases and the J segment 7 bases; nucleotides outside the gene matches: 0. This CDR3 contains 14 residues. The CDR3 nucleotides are TGCGCCAGCAGCTTGGGGACTAGCGGGAGGGAGCAGTACTTC. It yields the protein CASSLGTSGREQYF. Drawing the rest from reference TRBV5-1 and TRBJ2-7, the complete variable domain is KAGVTQTPRYLIKTRGQQVTLSCSPISGHRSVSWYQQTPGQGLQFLFEYFSETQRNKGNFPGRFSGRQFSNSRSEMNVSTLELGDSALYLCASSLGTSGREQYFGPGTRLTVT.

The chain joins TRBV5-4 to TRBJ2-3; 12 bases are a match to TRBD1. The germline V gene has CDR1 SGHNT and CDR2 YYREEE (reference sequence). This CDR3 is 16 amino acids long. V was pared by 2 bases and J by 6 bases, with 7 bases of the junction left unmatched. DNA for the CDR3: TGTGCCAGCAGCTTCGGGACAGGGGGCCCCCGGGATACGCAGTATTTT. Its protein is CASSFGTGGPRDTQYF.

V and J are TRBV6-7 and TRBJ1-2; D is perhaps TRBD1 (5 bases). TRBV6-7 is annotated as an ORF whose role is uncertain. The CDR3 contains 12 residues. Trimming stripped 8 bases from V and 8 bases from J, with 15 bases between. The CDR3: CASANSGRGYTF. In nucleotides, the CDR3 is TGTGCCAGCGCCAATTCAGGGAGGGGCTACACCTTC.

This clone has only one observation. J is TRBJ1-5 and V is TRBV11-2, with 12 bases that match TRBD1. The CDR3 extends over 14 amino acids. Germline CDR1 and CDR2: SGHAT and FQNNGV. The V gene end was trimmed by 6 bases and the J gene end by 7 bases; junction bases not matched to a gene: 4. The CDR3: CASSPGTGGQPQHF. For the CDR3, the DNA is TGTGCCAGCAGTCCGGGGACAGGGGGCCAGCCCCAGCATTTT.

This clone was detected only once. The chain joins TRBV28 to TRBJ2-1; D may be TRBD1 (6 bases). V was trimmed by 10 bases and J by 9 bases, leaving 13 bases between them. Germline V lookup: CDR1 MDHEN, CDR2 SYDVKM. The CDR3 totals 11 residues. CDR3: CAIGDRLEQFF. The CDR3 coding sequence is TGTGCCATCGGTGACAGGCTTGAGCAGTTCTTC.

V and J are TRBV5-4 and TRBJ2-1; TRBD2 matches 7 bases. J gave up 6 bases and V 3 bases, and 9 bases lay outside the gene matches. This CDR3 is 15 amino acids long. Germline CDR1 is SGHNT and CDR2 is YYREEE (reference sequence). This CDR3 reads CASSSPGGEGNEQFF. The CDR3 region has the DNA TGTGCCAGCAGCTCCCCGGGTGGGGAGGGCAATGAGCAGTTCTTC. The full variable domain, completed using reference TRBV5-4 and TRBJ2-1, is ETGVTQSPTHLIKTRGQQVTLRCSSQSGHNTVSWYQQALGQGPQFIFQYYREEENGRGNFPPRFSGLQFPNYSSELNVNALELDDSALYLCASSSPGGEGNEQFFGPGTRLTVL.

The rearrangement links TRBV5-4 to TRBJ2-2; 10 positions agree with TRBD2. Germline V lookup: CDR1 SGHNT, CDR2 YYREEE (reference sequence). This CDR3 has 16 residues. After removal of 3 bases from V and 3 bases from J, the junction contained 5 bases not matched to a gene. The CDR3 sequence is CASSSLAGEDTGELFF. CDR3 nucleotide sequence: TGTGCCAGCAGCTCTCTAGCGGGGGAAGACACCGGGGAGCTGTTTTTT.

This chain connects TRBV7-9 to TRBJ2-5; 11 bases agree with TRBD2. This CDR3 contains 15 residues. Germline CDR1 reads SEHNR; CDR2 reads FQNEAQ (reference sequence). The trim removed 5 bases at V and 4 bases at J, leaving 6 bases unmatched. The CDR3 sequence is CASSNLAGGAETQYF. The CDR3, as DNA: TGTGCCAGCAGCAACTTAGCGGGGGGGGCAGAGACCCAGTACTTC.

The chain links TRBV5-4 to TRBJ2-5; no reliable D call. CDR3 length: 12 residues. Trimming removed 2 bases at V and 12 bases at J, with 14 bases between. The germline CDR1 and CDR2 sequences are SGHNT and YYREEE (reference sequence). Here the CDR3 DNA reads TGTGCCAGCAGCTTCTTTAACGAGGAAAAGTACTTC. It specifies CASSFFNEEKYF.

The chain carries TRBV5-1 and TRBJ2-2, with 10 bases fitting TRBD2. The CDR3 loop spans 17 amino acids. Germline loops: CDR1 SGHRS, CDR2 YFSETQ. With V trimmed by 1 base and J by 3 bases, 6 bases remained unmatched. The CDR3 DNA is TGCGCCAGCAGCTTGAGAACTAGCGGGGACTACACCGGGGAGCTGTTTTTT. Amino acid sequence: CASSLRTSGDYTGELFF.

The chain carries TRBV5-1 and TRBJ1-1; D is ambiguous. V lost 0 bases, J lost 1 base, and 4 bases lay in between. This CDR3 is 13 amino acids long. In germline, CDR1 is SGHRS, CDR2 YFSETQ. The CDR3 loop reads CASSLVANTEAFF. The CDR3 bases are TGCGCCAGCAGCTTGGTAGCGAACACTGAAGCTTTCTTT. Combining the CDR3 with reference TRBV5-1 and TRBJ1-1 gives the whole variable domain KAGVTQTPRYLIKTRGQQVTLSCSPISGHRSVSWYQQTPGQGLQFLFEYFSETQRNKGNFPGRFSGRQFSNSRSEMNVSTLELGDSALYLCASSLVANTEAFFGQGTRLTVV.

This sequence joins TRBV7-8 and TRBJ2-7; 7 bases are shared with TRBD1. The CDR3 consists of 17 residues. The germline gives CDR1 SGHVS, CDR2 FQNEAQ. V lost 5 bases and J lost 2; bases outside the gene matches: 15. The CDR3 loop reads CASSAASRDSVTYEQYF. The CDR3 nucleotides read TGTGCCAGCAGCGCCGCGAGCCGGGACAGCGTAACCTACGAGCAGTACTTC.

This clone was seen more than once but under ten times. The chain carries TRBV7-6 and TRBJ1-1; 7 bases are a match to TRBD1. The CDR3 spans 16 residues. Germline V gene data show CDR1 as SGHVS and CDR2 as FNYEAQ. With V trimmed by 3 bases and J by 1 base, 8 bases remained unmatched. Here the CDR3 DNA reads TGTGCCAGCAGCTTGGGACAGTCAGGGTGGAACACTGAAGCTTTCTTT. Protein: CASSLGQSGWNTEAFF.

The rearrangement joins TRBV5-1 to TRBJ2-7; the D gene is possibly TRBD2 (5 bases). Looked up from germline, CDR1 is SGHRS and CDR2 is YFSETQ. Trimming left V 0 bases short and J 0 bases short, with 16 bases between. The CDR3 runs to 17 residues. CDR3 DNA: TGCGCCAGCAGCTTGGCGAGGTCCCAGCGGAGCTCCTACGAGCAGTACTTC. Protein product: CASSLARSQRSSYEQYF.

The CDR3 is CASSYLGGLNNEQFF. CDR3 coding DNA: TGTGCCAGCAGTTACCTGGGAGGCCTTAACAATGAGCAGTTCTTC. This chain connects TRBV6-2 or TRBV6-3 to TRBJ2-1, with D possibly TRBD2 on 6 matching bases. The germline V gene encodes CDR1 MNHEY and CDR2 SVGEGT. V lost 2 bases, J lost 5 bases, and 13 bases lay in between. CDR3 length: 15 amino acids.

DNA for the CDR3: TGTGCCAGTAGTATTTCAAGGGGGGTTAGCGGGAGGGCCGGCACCGGGGAGCTGTTTTTT. This encodes CASSISRGVSGRAGTGELFF. The rearrangement joins TRBV19 to TRBJ2-2, with 11 bases lining up with TRBD2. The CDR3 is 20 amino acids. V trimming: 3 bases; J trimming: 4 bases; junction bases outside the gene matches: 16. Germline CDR1 and CDR2: LNHDA and SQIVND (reference sequence). Drawing the rest from reference TRBV19 and TRBJ2-2, the complete variable domain is DGGITQSPKYLFRKEGQNVTLSCEQNLNHDAMYWYRQDPGQGLRLIYYSQIVNDFQKGDIAEGYSVSREKKESFPLTVTSAQKNPTAFYLCASSISRGVSGRAGTGELFFGEGSRLTVL.

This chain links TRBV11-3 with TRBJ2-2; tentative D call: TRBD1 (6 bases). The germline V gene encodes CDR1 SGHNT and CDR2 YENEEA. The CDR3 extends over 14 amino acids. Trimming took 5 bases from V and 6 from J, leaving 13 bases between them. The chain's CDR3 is CASSPTGFAGELFF. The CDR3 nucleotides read TGTGCCAGCAGCCCCACAGGGTTCGCCGGGGAGCTGTTTTTT. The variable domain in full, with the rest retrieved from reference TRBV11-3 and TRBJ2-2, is EAGVVQSPRYKIIEKKQPVAFWCNPISGHNTLYWYLQNLGQGPELLIRYENEEAVDDSQLPKDRFSAERLKGVDSTLKIQPAELGDSAVYLCASSPTGFAGELFFGEGSRLTVL.

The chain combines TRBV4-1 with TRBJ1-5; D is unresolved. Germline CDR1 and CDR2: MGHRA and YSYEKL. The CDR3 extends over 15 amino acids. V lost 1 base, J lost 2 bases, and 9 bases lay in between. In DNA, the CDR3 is TGCGCCAGCAGCCAAGCCCTCCCGGGCAATCAGCCCCAGCATTTT. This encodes CASSQALPGNQPQHF.

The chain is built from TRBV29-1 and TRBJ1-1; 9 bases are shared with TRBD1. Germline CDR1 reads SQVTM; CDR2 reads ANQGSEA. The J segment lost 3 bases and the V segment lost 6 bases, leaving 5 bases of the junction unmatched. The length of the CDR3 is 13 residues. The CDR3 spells CSVDRGRYTEAFF. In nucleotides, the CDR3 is TGCAGCGTAGACAGGGGGAGGTACACTGAAGCTTTCTTT.

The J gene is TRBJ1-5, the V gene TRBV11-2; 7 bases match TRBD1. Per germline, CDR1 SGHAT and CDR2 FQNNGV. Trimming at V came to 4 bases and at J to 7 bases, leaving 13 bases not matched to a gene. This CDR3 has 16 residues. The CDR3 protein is CASSSGRWTGGQPQHF. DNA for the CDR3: TGTGCCAGCAGCTCCGGTAGGTGGACAGGAGGACAGCCCCAGCATTTT.

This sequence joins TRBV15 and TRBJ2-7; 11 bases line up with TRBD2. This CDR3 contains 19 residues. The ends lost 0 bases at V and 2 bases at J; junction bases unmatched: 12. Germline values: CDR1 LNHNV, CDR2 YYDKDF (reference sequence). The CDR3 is CATSRESPLTSGGPYEQYF. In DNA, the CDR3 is TGTGCCACCAGCAGAGAATCCCCACTAACTAGCGGGGGACCCTACGAGCAGTACTTC.

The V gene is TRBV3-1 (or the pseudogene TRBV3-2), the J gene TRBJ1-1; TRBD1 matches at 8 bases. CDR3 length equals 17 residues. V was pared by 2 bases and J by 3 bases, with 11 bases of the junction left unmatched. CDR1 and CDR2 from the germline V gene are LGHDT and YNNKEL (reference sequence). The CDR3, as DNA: TGTGCCAGCAGCCAATTCAGGCAGGGGGCGGTAGACACTGAAGCTTTCTTT. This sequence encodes CASSQFRQGAVDTEAFF.

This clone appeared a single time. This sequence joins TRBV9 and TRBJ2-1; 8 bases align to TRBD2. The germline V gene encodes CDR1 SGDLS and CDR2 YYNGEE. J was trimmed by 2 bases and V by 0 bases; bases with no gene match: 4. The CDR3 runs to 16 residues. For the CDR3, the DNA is TGTGCCAGCAGCGTAGGGGGTAGCGGGACCTACAATGAGCAGTTCTTC. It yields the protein CASSVGGSGTYNEQFF.

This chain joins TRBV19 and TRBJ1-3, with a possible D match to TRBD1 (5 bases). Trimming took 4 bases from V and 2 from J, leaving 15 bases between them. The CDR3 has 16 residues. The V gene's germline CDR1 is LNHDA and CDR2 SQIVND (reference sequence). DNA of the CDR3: TGTGCCAGTAGTAACCCGGGACTCCCTGCTGGAAACACCATATATTTT. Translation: CASSNPGLPAGNTIYF.

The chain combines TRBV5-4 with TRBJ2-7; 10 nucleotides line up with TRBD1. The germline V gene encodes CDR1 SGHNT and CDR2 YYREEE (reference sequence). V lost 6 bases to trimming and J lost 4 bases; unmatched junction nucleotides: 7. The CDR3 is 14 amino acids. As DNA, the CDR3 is TGTGCCAGCAAACAGGGGGACAGGGGTTACGAGCAGTACTTC. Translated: CASKQGDRGYEQYF. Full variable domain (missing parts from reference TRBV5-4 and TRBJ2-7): ETGVTQSPTHLIKTRGQQVTLRCSSQSGHNTVSWYQQALGQGPQFIFQYYREEENGRGNFPPRFSGLQFPNYSSELNVNALELDDSALYLCASKQGDRGYEQYFGPGTRLTVT.

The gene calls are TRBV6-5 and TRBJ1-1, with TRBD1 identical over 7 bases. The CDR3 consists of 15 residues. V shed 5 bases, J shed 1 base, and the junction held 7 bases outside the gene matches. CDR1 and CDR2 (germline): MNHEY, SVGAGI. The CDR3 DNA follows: TGTGCCAGCAGTCCATGGACAGGTGGGAACACTGAAGCTTTCTTT. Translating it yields CASSPWTGGNTEAFF.

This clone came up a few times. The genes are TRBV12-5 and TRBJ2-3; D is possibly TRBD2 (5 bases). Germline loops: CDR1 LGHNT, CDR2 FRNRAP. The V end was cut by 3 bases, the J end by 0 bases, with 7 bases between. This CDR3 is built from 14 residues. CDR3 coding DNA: TGTGCTAGTGGTTTAGAGGGAAGCACAGATACGCAGTATTTT. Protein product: CASGLEGSTDTQYF.

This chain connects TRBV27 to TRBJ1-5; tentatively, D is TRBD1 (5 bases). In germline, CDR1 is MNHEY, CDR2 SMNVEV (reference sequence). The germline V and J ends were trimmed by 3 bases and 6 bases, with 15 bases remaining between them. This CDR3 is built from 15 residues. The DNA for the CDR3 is TGTGCCAGCAGTTTTAGGTCTGCGGGGGGTCAGCCCCAGCATTTT. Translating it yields CASSFRSAGGQPQHF.